The 11 T cell receptor beta chains below were found in one sample sequenced in a study of cytomegalovirus exposure and HLA in healthy donors. The PCR had 60 Vbeta and 13 Jbeta primers. TCRdb's table, derived via immunoSEQ multiplex PCR, lists solely in-frame clones and lacks some. The table records 150,000 to 200,000 clones, approximately 85% of them present only once. Sequencing was carried out using PBMCs. The receptors originated from a man aged 18 to 29 in good health and CMV-seropositive.

V and J are TRBV28 and TRBJ2-1; D possibly corresponds to TRBD2 (7 bases). The V end lost 7 bases, the J end lost 5 bases, and 18 bases lay between the germline ends. The CDR3 is made up of 15 amino acids. CDR1 is MDHEN, CDR2 SYDVKM, per germline. The CDR3 region has the DNA TGTGCCAGCAATAAGGGGGGGGCAGGAGACAATGAGCAGTTCTTC. It is translated as CASNKGGAGDNEQFF. Complete variable domain (other parts from reference TRBV28 and TRBJ2-1): DVKVTQSSRYLVKRTGEKVFLECVQDMDHENMFWYRQDPGLGLRLIYFSYDVKMKEKGDIPEGYSVSREKKERFSLILESASTNQTSMYLCASNKGGAGDNEQFFGPGTRLTVL.

V usage is TRBV9 and J usage is TRBJ2-7, with 7 bases that match TRBD1. Germline CDR1 reads SGDLS; CDR2 reads YYNGEE. The CDR3 spans 15 residues. Germline trimming cut 2 bases from V and 1 base from J; bases unmatched to any gene: 6. The CDR3 nucleotides are TGTGCCAGCAGCGTCTCAGGGGGTGGATCCTACGAGCAGTACTTC. Translating it yields CASSVSGGGSYEQYF.

This clone was counted between two and nine times. V gene TRBV4-1 combines with J gene TRBJ1-4; 9 positions agree with TRBD1. CDR1 is MGHRA and CDR2 is YSYEKL in the germline V gene. CDR3 size: 15 residues. J lost 1 base, V lost 3 bases, and 0 bases had no gene match. This CDR3 is CASSQTGGTNEKLFF. CDR3 DNA: TGCGCCAGCAGCCAGACAGGGGGAACTAATGAAAAACTGTTTTTT.

In this sample, this clone turned up once. The rearrangement uses TRBV7-2 and TRBJ1-6; tentative D call: TRBD1 (6 bases). Germline CDR1 and CDR2: SGHTA and FQGNSA. V was trimmed by 1 base and J by 8 bases, leaving 18 bases between them. The CDR3 runs to 17 residues. The CDR3 DNA reads as TGTGCCAGCAGCTTAGGTCGGAGTGGGACAAAGGATTCACCCCTCCACTTT. Its protein is CASSLGRSGTKDSPLHF.

The rearrangement uses TRBV4-2 and TRBJ2-7, with TRBD1 matching 10 bases. The CDR3 is 16 residues long. After removal of 2 bases from V and 1 base from J, the junction contained 5 bases not matched to a gene. Germline loops: CDR1 LGHNA, CDR2 YNFKEQ. CDR3 in amino acids: CASSQSTGGRSYEQYF. DNA for the CDR3: TGTGCCAGCAGCCAATCGACAGGGGGCCGGTCCTACGAGCAGTACTTC.

This chain joins TRBV7-6 and TRBJ2-3; TRBD2 agrees at 9 bases. Per germline, CDR1 SGHVS and CDR2 FNYEAQ. V shed 6 bases, J shed 1 base, and the junction held 5 bases outside the gene matches. CDR3 size: 15 residues. The CDR3 region has the DNA TGTGCCAGCAGTCAAGTAGCGGGGGGCACAGATACGCAGTATTTT. It yields the protein CASSQVAGGTDTQYF.

The chain is built from TRBV5-6 and TRBJ2-1, with D maybe TRBD1 (7 bases). The germline V and J ends were trimmed by 1 base and 7 bases, with 15 bases remaining between them. The CDR3 has 15 amino acids. Germline V gene sequence: CDR1 SGHDT, CDR2 YYEEEE. CDR3 protein: CASSLPGGQGNEQFF. The CDR3 region has the DNA TGTGCCAGCAGCTTGCCAGGGGGGCAAGGGAATGAGCAGTTCTTC.

This clone was seen a handful of times. The chain couples TRBV6-4 to TRBJ1-1; D perhaps matches TRBD1 (5 bases). CDR1 MRHNA and CDR2 SNTAGT come from the germline V gene. The length of the CDR3 is 14 residues. Between the trimmed V and J ends, which lost 5 bases and 1 base, there was a span of 11 bases. The CDR3 DNA reads TGTGCCAGCAGTTCCGACAGAACGAACACTGAAGCTTTCTTT. Amino acids: CASSSDRTNTEAFF.

The V call is TRBV5-8, the J call TRBJ1-6, with 7 bases fitting TRBD1. CDR3 size: 14 residues. Trimming took 4 bases from V and 6 from J; bases not matched to a gene: 4. From germline, CDR1 is SGHTS and CDR2 YDEGEE. The CDR3 loop reads CASSRTGVNSPLHF. CDR3 nucleotides: TGTGCCAGCAGCCGTACAGGGGTTAATTCACCCCTCCACTTT.

The chain is built from TRBV7-9 and TRBJ2-3; possibly TRBD1 for D (5 bases). V lost 5 bases to trimming and J lost 8 bases, with 14 bases between them. The germline V gene has CDR1 SEHNR and CDR2 FQNEAQ (reference sequence). CDR3 length equals 13 residues. The CDR3 coding sequence is TGTGCCAGCAGCACTAACAGGCGGAGTACGCAGTATTTT. As protein: CASSTNRRSTQYF.

V and J are TRBV6-6 and TRBJ2-7; 7 positions agree with TRBD1. The CDR3 is made up of 16 amino acids. Germline loops: CDR1 MNHNY, CDR2 SVGAGI (reference sequence). The ends lost 2 bases at V and 6 bases at J; junction bases unmatched: 13. The CDR3 loop is CASSYPMTGLALEQYF. CDR3 in DNA: TGTGCCAGCAGTTACCCGATGACAGGGCTCGCCCTCGAGCAGTACTTC.